These T cell receptor beta chains were read from a single sample in a study of neurological immune-mediated disorders. TCRdb reanalysed the 5' RACE reads using MiXCR and keeps one entry per CDR3 protein. Here the sample spans under 50,000 distinct CDR3 sequences, 25% being singletons. Source material: PBMCs. The receptors were gathered from a woman between 65 and 79 years old in good health. Each CDR3 is given with its conserved first and last residue. A D gene is named only where the DNA matches it firmly. A clone size is listed for some rows: how often the clone was seen (once, few, many), or a class if it is expanded.

v_gene: TRBV7-3
j_gene: TRBJ2-2
d_gene: NA
abundance: many
CDR3nt: TGTGCCAGCAGCTTAACGCCCACAGGGGGGGAGCTGTTTTTT
CDR3aa: CASSLTPTGGELFF

v_gene: TRBV20-1
j_gene: TRBJ2-7
d_gene: TRBD2
abundance: few
CDR3nt: TGCAGTGCTAGAGATCGCCGACTAGCGGCGTCCGAGCAGTACTTC
CDR3aa: CSARDRRLAASEQYF

v_gene: TRBV11-3
j_gene: TRBJ2-3
d_gene: NA
abundance: many
CDR3nt: TGTGCCAGCAGCCCCGGCTGGAGCACAGATACGCAGTATTTT
CDR3aa: CASSPGWSTDTQYF

v_gene: TRBV14
j_gene: TRBJ1-1
d_gene: NA
abundance: large
CDR3nt: TGTGCCAGCAGCCAACAGGGCTCTGAAGCTTTCTTT
CDR3aa: CASSQQGSEAFF

v_gene: TRBV4-3
j_gene: TRBJ2-2
d_gene: TRBD1
abundance: many
CDR3nt: TGCGCCAGCAGCCTTGGGGACAGGCAAACCGGGGAGCTGTTTTTT
CDR3aa: CASSLGDRQTGELFF

v_gene: TRBV5-5
j_gene: TRBJ2-2
d_gene: NA
abundance: many
CDR3nt: TGTGCCAGCAGCCAGTACTGGGGGGCCGGGGAGCTGTTTTTT
CDR3aa: CASSQYWGAGELFF

v_gene: TRBV24-1
j_gene: TRBJ2-3
d_gene: TRBD2
abundance: many
CDR3nt: TGTGCCACCAGCCTAGCGGGAGCAGATACGCAGTATTTT
CDR3aa: CATSLAGADTQYF

v_gene: TRBV7-3
j_gene: TRBJ2-1
d_gene: TRBD1
abundance: many
CDR3nt: TGTGCCAGCAGTACGGGGACAGGAGCCTACAATGAGCAGTTCTTC
CDR3aa: CASSTGTGAYNEQFF

v_gene: TRBV20-1
j_gene: TRBJ2-1
d_gene: TRBD2
abundance: many
CDR3nt: TGCAGTGCTAGACCCCTAGCGGGCCTGGCGGGGGACAATGAGCAGTTCTTC
CDR3aa: CSARPLAGLAGDNEQFF

v_gene: TRBV20-1
j_gene: TRBJ2-5
d_gene: NA
abundance: NA
CDR3nt: TGCAGTGCTCCTTATTGGGAGACCCAGTACTTC
CDR3aa: CSAPYWETQYF

v_gene: TRBV2
j_gene: TRBJ2-5
d_gene: TRBD2
abundance: many
CDR3nt: TGTGCCAGCAGTGTAGCGGGTTGGGAGACCCAGTACTTC
CDR3aa: CASSVAGWETQYF

v_gene: TRBV20-1
j_gene: TRBJ2-1
d_gene: TRBD2
abundance: NA
CDR3nt: TGCAGTGCTAGCCGGCTAGCGGGAGCCGGAGGTGAGCAGTTCTTC
CDR3aa: CSASRLAGAGGEQFF

v_gene: TRBV7-2
j_gene: TRBJ2-3
d_gene: NA
abundance: NA
CDR3nt: TGTGCCAGCAGCTTAATAGGTTCCACAGATACGCAGTATTTT
CDR3aa: CASSLIGSTDTQYF

v_gene: TRBV24-1
j_gene: TRBJ2-1
d_gene: TRBD2
abundance: many
CDR3nt: TGTGCCACCAGTGATTTAGCGGGAGGAAGCTTTAATGAGCAGTTCTTC
CDR3aa: CATSDLAGGSFNEQFF

v_gene: TRBV18
j_gene: TRBJ2-7
d_gene: NA
abundance: many
CDR3nt: TGTGCCAGCTCACCGACAGGTACCTACGAGCAGTACTTC
CDR3aa: CASSPTGTYEQYF

v_gene: TRBV4-3
j_gene: TRBJ1-4
d_gene: NA
abundance: NA
CDR3nt: TGCGCCAGCAGCCAAGAAAGGGCTTTGAAACTGTTTTTT
CDR3aa: CASSQERALKLFF